This record looks at one T cell receptor (beta chain) sequence and its context. These data are taken from a study of cytomegalovirus exposure and HLA in healthy donors. Study context: Early released data had 65 million to 100 million unique TCRs, all coming from HLA-typed donors.

Germline loops: CDR1 SQVTM, CDR2 ANQGSEA. CDR3 size: 15 residues. The V and J ends lost 0 bases and 5 bases respectively, with 16 bases between them. The PCR employed 60 Vbeta primers together with 13 Jbeta primers. Libraries were prepared by immunoSEQ multiplex PCR; TCRdb keeps only in-frame clonotypes and omits some of them. The sample has 100,000 to 150,000 clones, roughly 80% seen once. The receptor's source is a boy between 10 and 17 years old in good health and CMV-seronegative. This rearrangement joins TRBV29-1 to TRBJ2-5, with D uncertain. The sequenced sample consisted of PBMCs. The chain's CDR3 is CSVEDKKAGDETQYF. CDR3 in DNA: TGCAGCGTTGAAGATAAGAAGGCAGGCGACGAGACCCAGTACTTC.